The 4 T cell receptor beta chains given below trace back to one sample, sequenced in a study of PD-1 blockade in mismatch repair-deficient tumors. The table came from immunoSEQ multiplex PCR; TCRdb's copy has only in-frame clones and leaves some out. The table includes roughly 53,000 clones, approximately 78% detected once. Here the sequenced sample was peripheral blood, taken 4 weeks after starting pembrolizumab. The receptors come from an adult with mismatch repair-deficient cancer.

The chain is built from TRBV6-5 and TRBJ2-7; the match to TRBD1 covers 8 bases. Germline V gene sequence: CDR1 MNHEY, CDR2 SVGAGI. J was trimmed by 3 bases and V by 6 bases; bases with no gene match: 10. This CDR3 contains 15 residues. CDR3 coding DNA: TGTGCCAGCAGATCACCGGGACAGGAAAGCTACGAGCAGTACTTC. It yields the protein CASRSPGQESYEQYF.

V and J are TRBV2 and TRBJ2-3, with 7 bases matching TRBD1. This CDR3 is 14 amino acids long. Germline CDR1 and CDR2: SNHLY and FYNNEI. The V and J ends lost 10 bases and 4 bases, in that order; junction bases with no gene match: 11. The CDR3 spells CANRAGGFPDTQYF. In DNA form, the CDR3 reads TGTGCCAACCGGGCAGGGGGTTTTCCAGATACGCAGTATTTT.

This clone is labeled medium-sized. This CDR3 reads CASSFAGSGANVLTF. The CDR3 bases are TGTGCCAGCAGTTTTGCCGGATCTGGGGCCAACGTCCTGACTTTC. The rearrangement links TRBV6-5 to TRBJ2-6, with unresolved D. The CDR3 has 15 amino acids. The V gene's germline CDR1 is MNHEY and CDR2 SVGAGI. The V end lost 4 bases, the J end lost 1 base, and 8 bases lay between the germline ends.

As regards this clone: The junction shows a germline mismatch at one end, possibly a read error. CDR3 in amino acids: CASSIEAQYF. In DNA, the CDR3 is TGTGCCAGCAGTATAGAGGCCCAGTACTTC. The J gene is TRBJ2-5, the V gene TRBV6-1; no firm D call. CDR1 is MNHNS, CDR2 SASEGT, per germline. The CDR3 extends over 10 amino acids.